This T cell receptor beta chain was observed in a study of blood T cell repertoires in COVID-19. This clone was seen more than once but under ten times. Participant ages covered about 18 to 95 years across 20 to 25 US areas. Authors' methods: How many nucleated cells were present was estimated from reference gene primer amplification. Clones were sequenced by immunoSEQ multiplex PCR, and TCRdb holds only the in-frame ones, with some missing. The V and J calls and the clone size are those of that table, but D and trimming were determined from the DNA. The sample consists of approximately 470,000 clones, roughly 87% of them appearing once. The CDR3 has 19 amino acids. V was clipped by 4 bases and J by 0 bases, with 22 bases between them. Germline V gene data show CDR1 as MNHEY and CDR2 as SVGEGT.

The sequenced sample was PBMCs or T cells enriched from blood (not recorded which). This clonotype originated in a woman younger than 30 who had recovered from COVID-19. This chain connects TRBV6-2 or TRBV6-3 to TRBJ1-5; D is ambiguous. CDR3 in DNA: TGTGCCAGCAGTTTGGGCGGAGGATTCAACAGTTATAGCAATCAGCCCCAGCATTTT. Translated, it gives CASSLGGGFNSYSNQPQHF.